These 11 T cell receptor beta chains were all obtained from the same sample, sequenced in a study of identical twins. TCRdb processed the 5' RACE reads anew with MiXCR; each CDR3 protein has one entry. The top ten clones hold 0.25% to 0.3% of a sample with 1.5 million to 2 million distinct CDR3 sequences, about 30% of them seen once. Sequenced input: cord blood. The receptors shown here come from a newborn girl in good health.

The chain is built from TRBV3-1 and TRBJ2-7, with TRBD2 matching 8 bases. Germline CDR1 reads LGHDT; CDR2 reads YNNKEL (reference sequence). The ends lost 3 bases at V and 0 bases at J; junction bases unmatched: 7. The length of the CDR3 is 16 residues. The chain's CDR3 is CASSQSSGSNSYEQYF. In DNA form, the CDR3 reads TGTGCCAGCAGCCAGTCAAGCGGGAGCAACTCCTACGAGCAGTACTTC.

This clonotype has a handful of counts. The rearrangement uses TRBV7-2 and TRBJ1-1; possible D gene TRBD1, 6 bases. The V end was cut by 2 bases, the J end by 10 bases, with 20 bases between. From germline, CDR1 is SGHTA and CDR2 FQGNSA. The length of the CDR3 is 15 residues. CDR3 loop: CASSLRWAAEGGAFF. The CDR3 bases are TGTGCCAGCAGCTTACGATGGGCCGCGGAGGGGGGAGCTTTCTTT.

This clonotype was picked up many times. The J gene is TRBJ2-7, the V gene TRBV20-1; D may be TRBD1 (6 bases). CDR3 size: 14 residues. The ends were cut back, 6 bases at V and 3 bases at J, with 18 bases in the middle. Germline-derived CDR1 and CDR2 are DFQATT and SNEGSKA (reference sequence). The CDR3 reads CSATTGEMGYEQYF. CDR3 coding DNA: TGCAGTGCCACGACAGGCGAAATGGGCTACGAGCAGTACTTC.

Details on this clonotype: One end of the junction fails to match germline, which may point to a read error. The chain combines TRBV4-1 with TRBJ2-3; D may be TRBD1 (5 bases). From germline, CDR1 is MGHRA and CDR2 YSYEKL. CDR3 length: 14 residues. Here the CDR3 reads CASSPNRFGDSQYF. DNA for the CDR3: TGCGCCAGCAGCCCGAACAGGTTTGGAGATTCGCAGTATTTT.

Concerning this clonotype: One base away lies a much larger clone, so this may be a sequencing read error. The gene calls are TRBV27 and TRBJ2-1; 12 bases align to TRBD2. Unmatched junction bases numbered 5, after V lost 7 bases and J lost 7 bases. The germline V gene encodes CDR1 MNHEY and CDR2 SMNVEV (reference sequence). This CDR3 has 14 amino acids. CDR3 region: CASTGLAGWNEQFF. The CDR3 nucleotides are TGTGCCAGCACCGGACTAGCGGGATGGAATGAGCAGTTCTTC.

V is TRBV5-1 and J is TRBJ2-7, with 11 nucleotides matching TRBD1. The DNA end lines up better with TRBJ2-5; the J call may be wrong. Germline CDR1 reads SGHRS; CDR2 reads YFSETQ. The CDR3 runs to 15 residues. The CDR3 coding sequence is TGCGCCAGCAGCGCCGGACAGGGGGCGCAGGAGACCCAGTACTTC. It specifies CASSAGQGAQETQYF.

This clonotype was counted a few times. The V gene is TRBV4-2, the J gene TRBJ1-2; 9 bases align to TRBD1. The CDR3 has 14 amino acids. Germline CDR1 reads LGHNA; CDR2 reads YNFKEQ. Trimming took 4 bases from V and 8 from J; bases not matched to a gene: 8. CDR3 nucleotides: TGTGCCAGCAGCCCTCAGGGACAGGGAGGAGGCTACACCTTC. Translated, it gives CASSPQGQGGGYTF.

This chain links TRBV12-3 or TRBV12-4 with TRBJ2-7; the match to TRBD2 covers 11 bases. J gave up 0 bases and V 6 bases, and 10 bases lay outside the gene matches. This CDR3 has 17 amino acids. CDR3 sequence: CASSFGTGTSGSYEQYF. The CDR3 DNA sequence: TGTGCCAGCAGCTTTGGCACCGGGACTAGCGGCTCCTACGAGCAGTACTTC.

This chain links TRBV4-1 with TRBJ2-7, with D possibly being TRBD2 (6 bases). Trimming stripped 4 bases from V and 2 bases from J, with 18 bases between. The germline CDR1 and CDR2 sequences are MGHRA and YSYEKL. The CDR3 is 16 residues long. CDR3 coding DNA: TGCGCCAGCAGCCGGAGCGCTATCGGCGGGGCCTACGAGCAGTACTTC. It encodes CASSRSAIGGAYEQYF.

This clonotype was seen a handful of times. V is TRBV6-5 and J is TRBJ2-7; D not resolved. Trimming removed 0 bases at V and 2 bases at J, with 8 bases between. CDR1 and CDR2 (germline): MNHEY, SVGAGI. This CDR3 region has 14 residues. For the CDR3, the DNA is TGTGCCAGCAGTTACTCGTTCCCAACCTACGAGCAGTACTTC. Its translation: CASSYSFPTYEQYF.

J is TRBJ2-2 and V is TRBV28; TRBD2 is a possible D gene (6 bases). Trimming took 3 bases from V and 6 from J, leaving 14 bases between them. CDR1 and CDR2 (germline): MDHEN, SYDVKM. The CDR3 runs to 15 residues. CDR3 coding DNA: TGTGCCAGCAGTTTGATTTGGGGGGTCGCCGGGGAGCTGTTTTTT. Amino acids: CASSLIWGVAGELFF.